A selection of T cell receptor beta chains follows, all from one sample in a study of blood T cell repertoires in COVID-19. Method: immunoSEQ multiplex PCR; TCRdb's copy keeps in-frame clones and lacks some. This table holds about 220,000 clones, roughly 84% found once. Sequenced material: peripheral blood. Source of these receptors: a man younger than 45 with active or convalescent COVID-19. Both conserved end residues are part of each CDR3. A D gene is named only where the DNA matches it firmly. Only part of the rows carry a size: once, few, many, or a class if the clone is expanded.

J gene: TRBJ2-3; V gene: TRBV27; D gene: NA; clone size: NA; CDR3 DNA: TGTGCCAGCAGTTGGGGAGCCAGCGATGGAGATACGCAGTATTTT; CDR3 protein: CASSWGASDGDTQYF
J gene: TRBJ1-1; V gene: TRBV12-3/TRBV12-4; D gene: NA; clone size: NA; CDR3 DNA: TGTGCCAGCAGTTTTCCGGGGTGGACTGAAGCTTTCTTT; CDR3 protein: CASSFPGWTEAFF
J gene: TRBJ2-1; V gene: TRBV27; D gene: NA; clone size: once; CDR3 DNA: TGTGCCAGCAGTCCGCCGGGGGTGGGAGAAATAAATGAGCAGTTCTTC; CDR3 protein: CASSPPGVGEINEQFF
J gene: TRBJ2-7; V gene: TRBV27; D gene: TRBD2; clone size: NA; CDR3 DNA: TGTGCCAGCAGTTTATCCAAACCATCCGGGACTAGAGTGCGGCTCGAGCAGTACTTC; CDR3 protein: CASSLSKPSGTRVRLEQYF
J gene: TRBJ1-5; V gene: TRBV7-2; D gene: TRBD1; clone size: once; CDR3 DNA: TGTGCCAGCAGCTTAGGAGGGACAGGGGGTCAGCCCCAGCATTTT; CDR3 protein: CASSLGGTGGQPQHF
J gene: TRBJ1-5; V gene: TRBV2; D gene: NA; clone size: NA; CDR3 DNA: TGTGCCAGCAGTGAAGGGACAGATAGCAATCAGCCCCAGCATTTT; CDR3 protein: CASSEGTDSNQPQHF
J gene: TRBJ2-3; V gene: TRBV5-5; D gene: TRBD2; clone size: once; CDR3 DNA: TGTGCCAGCAGCTTGGAGGGACTAGCGGGGGTCACAGATACGCAGTATTTT; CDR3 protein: CASSLEGLAGVTDTQYF
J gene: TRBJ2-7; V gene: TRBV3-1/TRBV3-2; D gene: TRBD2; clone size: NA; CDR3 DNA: TGTGCCAGCAGCCCGGGACTAGCGGACGAGCAGTACTTC; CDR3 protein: CASSPGLADEQYF
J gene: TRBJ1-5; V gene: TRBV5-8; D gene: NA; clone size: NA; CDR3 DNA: TGTGCCAGCAGCTTGGCCGGGATGGGTCTGGGCAATCAGCCCCAGCATTTT; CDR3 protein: CASSLAGMGLGNQPQHF
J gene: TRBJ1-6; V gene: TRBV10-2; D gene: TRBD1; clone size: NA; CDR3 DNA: TGCGCCAGCAGTGAGGGGACAGGGCCCGGAGTCAGTATTTCACCCCTCCACTTT; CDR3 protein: CASSEGTGPGVSISPLHF
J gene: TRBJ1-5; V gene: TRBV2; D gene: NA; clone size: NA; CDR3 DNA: TGTGCCAGCAGTGAACAGGGGTATCAGCCCCAGCATTTT; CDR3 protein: CASSEQGYQPQHF
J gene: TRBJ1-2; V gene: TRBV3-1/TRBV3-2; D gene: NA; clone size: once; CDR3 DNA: TGTGCCAGCAGCAAAGGGAAAGGGGGGGGTAACTATGGCTACACCTTC; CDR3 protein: CASSKGKGGGNYGYTF
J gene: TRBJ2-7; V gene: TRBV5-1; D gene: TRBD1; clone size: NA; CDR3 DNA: TGCGCCAGCAGCTCGGGACAGGGCTCCTACGAGCAGTACTTC; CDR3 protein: CASSSGQGSYEQYF
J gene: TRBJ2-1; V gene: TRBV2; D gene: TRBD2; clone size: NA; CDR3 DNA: TGTGCCAGCACTTTCGGGACTAGCGGGATCAACAATGAGCAGTTCTTC; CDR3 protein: CASTFGTSGINNEQFF
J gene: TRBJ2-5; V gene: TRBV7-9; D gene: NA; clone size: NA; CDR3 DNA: TGTGCCAGCAGCACCCGGACAGGAGGGGGTGGGACCCAGTACTTC; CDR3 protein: CASSTRTGGGGTQYF
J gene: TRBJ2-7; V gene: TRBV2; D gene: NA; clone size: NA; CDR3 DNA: TGTGCCAGCAGAATCGGGGGATACGAGCAGTACTTC; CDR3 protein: CASRIGGYEQYF
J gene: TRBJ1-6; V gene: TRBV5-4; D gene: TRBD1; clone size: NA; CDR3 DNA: TGTGCCAGCAGCTTGTCAGGGGGACAGGGGGTCGGCTCCTATAATTCACCCCTCCACTTT; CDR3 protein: CASSLSGGQGVGSYNSPLHF
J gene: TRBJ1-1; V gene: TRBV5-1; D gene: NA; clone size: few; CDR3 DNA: TGCGCCAGCAGCTTGGTCGTGAACACTGAAGCTTTCTTT; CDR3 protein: CASSLVVNTEAFF
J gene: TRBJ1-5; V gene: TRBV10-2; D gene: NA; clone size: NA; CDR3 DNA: TGCGCCAGCAGTGAACCAGGGTATCAGCCCCAGCATTTT; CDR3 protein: CASSEPGYQPQHF
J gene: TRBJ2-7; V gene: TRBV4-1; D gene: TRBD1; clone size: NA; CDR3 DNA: TGCGCCAGCAGCCCAGGACAGGGCACCAACTACGAGCAGTACTTC; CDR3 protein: CASSPGQGTNYEQYF
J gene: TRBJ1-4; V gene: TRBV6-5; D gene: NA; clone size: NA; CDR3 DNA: TGTGCCAGCAGGGGGGGTGAAAAACTGTTTTTT; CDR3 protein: CASRGGEKLFF
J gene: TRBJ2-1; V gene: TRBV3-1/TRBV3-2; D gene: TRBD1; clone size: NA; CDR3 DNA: TGTGCCAGCAGCACACCCCGGGGACAGGGGGCTTACAATGAGCAGTTCTTC; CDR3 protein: CASSTPRGQGAYNEQFF
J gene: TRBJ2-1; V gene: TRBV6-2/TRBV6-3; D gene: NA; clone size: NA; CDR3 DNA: TGTGCCAGCAGTGACCCTAGTGAGAGGGAGTTCTTC; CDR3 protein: CASSDPSEREFF
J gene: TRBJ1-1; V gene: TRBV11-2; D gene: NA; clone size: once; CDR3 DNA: TGTGCCAGCGGACAGACGAACACTGAAGCTTTCTTT; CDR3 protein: CASGQTNTEAFF
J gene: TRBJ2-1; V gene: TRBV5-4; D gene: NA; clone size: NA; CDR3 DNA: TGTGCCAGCAGCTTGGCCAAAGGGACTGCGTACAATGAGCAGTTCTTC; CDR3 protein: CASSLAKGTAYNEQFF
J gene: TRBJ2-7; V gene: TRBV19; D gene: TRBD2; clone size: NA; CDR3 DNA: TGTGCCAGTAGTGATCCTAGCGGGAGGGGAAGCTCCTACGAGCAGTACTTC; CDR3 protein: CASSDPSGRGSSYEQYF
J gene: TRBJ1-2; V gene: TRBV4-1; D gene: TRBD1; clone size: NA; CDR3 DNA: TGCGCCAGCAGCCCGACAGGGAGTGCTGGAGGCTACACCTTC; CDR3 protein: CASSPTGSAGGYTF
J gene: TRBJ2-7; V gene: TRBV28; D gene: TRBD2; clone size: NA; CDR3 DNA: TGTGCCAGCAGCAACATGGGGCGGGAGCCCTACGAGCAGTACTTC; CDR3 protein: CASSNMGREPYEQYF
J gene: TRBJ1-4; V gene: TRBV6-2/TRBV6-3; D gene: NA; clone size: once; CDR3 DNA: TGTGCCAGCAGTACGGGGGGGAATGGTGAAAAACTGTTTTTT; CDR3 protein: CASSTGGNGEKLFF
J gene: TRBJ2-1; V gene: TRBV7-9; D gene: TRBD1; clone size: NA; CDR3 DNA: TGTGCCAGCAGCTGGGGACAGCTCCAGAACTCCTACAATGAGCAGTTCTTC; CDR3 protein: CASSWGQLQNSYNEQFF
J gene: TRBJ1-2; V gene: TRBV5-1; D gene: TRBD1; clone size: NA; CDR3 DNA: TGCGCCAGCAGTTCGAACAGGGGTTCTTACTATGGCTACACCTTC; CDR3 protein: CASSSNRGSYYGYTF
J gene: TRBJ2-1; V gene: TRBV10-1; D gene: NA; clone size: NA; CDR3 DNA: TGCGCCAGCAGTGTTTCCCACTCCTACAATGAGCAGTTCTTC; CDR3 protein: CASSVSHSYNEQFF
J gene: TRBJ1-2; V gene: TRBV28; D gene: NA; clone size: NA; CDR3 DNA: TGTGCCAGCAGCAGCCGGGGTGGCTACACCTTC; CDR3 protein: CASSSRGGYTF
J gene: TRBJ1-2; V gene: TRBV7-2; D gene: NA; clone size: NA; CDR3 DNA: TGTGCCAGCAGCTGGGGGCGGTATGGCTACACCTTC; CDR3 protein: CASSWGRYGYTF
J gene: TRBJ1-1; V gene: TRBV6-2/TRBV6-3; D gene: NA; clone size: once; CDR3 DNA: TGTGCCAGCAGTTCCCCCCTGCGGAACACTGAAGCTTTCTTT; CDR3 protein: CASSSPLRNTEAFF
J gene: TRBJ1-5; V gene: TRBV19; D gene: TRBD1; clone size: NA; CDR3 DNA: TGTGCCAGTAGTATAGATGTAAGGGGGCTTACCCAGCATTTT; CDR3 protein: CASSIDVRGLTQHF
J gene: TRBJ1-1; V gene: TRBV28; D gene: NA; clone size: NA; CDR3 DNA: TGTGCCAGCAGTCTCATAGAGAGCGCTGAAGCTTTCTTT; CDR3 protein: CASSLIESAEAFF
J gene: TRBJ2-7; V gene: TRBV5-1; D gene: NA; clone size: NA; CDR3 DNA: TGCGCCAGCAGCCCCTGGATCGGGTCCTACGAGCAGTACTTC; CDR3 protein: CASSPWIGSYEQYF
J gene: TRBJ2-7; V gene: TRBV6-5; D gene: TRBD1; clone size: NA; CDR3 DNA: TGTGCCAGCAGTTACTCGGACAGGGGCCCTAGCGAGCAGTACTTC; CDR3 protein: CASSYSDRGPSEQYF
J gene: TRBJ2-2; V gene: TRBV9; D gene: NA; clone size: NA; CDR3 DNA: TGTGCCAGCAGCGTATTCGATAGCGGGAACACCGGGGAGCTGTTTTTT; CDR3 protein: CASSVFDSGNTGELFF
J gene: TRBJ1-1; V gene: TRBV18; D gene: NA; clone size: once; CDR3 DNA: TGTGCCAGCCCACCGAGAACGGGAATGAACACTGAAGCTTTCTTT; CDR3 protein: CASPPRTGMNTEAFF